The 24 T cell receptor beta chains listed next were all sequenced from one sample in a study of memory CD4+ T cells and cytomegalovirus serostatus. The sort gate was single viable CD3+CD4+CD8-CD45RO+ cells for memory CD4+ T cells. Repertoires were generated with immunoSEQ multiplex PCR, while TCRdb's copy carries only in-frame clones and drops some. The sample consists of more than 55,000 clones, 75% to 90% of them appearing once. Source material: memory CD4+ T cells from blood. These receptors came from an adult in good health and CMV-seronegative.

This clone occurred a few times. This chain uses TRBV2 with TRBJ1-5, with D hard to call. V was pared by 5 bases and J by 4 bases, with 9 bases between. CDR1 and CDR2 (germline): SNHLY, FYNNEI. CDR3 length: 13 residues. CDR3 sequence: CASSSQRNQPQHF. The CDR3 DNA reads TGTGCCAGCAGTAGTCAGAGAAATCAGCCCCAGCATTTT. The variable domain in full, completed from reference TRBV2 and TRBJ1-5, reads EPEVTQTPSHQVTQMGQEVILRCVPISNHLYFYWYRQILGQKVEFLVSFYNNEISEKSEIFDDQFSVERPDGSNFTLKIRSTKLEDSAMYFCASSSQRNQPQHFGDGTRLSIL.

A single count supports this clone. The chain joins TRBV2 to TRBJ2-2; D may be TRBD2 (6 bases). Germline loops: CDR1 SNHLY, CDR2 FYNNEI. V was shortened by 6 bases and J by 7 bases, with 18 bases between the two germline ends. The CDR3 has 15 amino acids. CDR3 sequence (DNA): TGTGCCAGCAGCGTTAGCGGCTCTCCGGGCGGGGAGCTGTTTTTT. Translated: CASSVSGSPGGELFF.

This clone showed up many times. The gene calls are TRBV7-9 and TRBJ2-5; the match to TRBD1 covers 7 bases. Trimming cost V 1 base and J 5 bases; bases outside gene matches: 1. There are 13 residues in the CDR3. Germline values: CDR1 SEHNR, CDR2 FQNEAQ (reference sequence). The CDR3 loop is CASSLGRGETQYF. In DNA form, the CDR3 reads TGTGCCAGCAGCTTAGGCAGGGGGGAGACCCAGTACTTC. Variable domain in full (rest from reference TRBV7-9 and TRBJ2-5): DTGVSQNPRHKITKRGQNVTFRCDPISEHNRLYWYRQTLGQGPEFLTYFQNEAQLEKSRLLSDRFSAERPKGSFSTLEIQRTEQGDSAMYLCASSLGRGETQYFGPGTRLLVL.

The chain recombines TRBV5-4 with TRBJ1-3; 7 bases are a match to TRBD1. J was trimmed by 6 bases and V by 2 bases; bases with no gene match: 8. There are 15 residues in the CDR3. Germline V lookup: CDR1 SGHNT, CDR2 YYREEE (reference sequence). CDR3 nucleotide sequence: TGTGCCAGCAGCTTAGGGGGCAGGGGTGAAAACACCATATATTTT. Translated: CASSLGGRGENTIYF.

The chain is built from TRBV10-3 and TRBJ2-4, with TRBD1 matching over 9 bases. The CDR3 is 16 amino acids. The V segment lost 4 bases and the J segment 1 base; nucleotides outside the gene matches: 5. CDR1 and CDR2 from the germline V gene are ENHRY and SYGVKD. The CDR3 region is CAISVGGTGAKNIQYF. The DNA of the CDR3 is TGTGCCATCAGTGTTGGGGGGACAGGGGCCAAAAACATTCAGTACTTC.

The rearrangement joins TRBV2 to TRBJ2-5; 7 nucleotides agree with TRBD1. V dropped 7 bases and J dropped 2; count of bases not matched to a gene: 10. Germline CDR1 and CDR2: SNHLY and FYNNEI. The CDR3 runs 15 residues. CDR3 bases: TGTGCCAGCAACATAGGGGGCAGGGTGCAAGAGACCCAGTACTTC. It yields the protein CASNIGGRVQETQYF.

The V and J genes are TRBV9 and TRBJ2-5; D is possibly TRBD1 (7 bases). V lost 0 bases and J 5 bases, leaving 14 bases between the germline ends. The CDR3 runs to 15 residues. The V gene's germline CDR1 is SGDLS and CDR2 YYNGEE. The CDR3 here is CASSVAGGTQETQYF. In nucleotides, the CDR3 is TGTGCCAGCAGCGTAGCAGGGGGGACCCAGGAGACCCAGTACTTC.

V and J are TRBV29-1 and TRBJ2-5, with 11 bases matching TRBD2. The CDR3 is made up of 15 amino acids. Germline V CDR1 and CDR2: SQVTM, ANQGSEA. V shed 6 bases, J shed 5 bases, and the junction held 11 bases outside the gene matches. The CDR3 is CSVAGLAGGWETQYF. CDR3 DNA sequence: TGCAGCGTAGCCGGACTAGCGGGTGGGTGGGAGACCCAGTACTTC.

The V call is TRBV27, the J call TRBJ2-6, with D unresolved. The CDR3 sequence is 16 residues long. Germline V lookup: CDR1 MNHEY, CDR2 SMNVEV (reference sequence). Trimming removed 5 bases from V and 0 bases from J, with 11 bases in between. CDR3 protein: CASSPLVSSGANVLTF. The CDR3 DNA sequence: TGTGCCAGCAGTCCCCTGGTCAGCTCTGGGGCCAACGTCCTGACTTTC.

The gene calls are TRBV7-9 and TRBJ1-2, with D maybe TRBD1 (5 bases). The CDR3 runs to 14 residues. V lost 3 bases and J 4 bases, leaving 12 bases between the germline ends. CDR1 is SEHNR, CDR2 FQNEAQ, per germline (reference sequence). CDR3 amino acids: CASSFGRTSYGYTF. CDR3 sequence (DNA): TGTGCCAGCAGCTTCGGCAGGACATCCTATGGCTACACCTTC.

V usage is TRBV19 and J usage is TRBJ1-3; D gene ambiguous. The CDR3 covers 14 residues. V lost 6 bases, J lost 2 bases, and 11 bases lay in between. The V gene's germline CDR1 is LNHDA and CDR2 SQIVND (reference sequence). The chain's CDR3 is CASSSGSPGNTIYF. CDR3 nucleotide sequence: TGTGCCAGTAGCTCCGGGTCTCCTGGAAACACCATATATTTT.

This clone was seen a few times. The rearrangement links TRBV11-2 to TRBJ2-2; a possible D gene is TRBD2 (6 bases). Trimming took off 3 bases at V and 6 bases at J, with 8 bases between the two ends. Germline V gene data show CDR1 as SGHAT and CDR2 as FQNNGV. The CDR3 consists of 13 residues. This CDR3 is CASSFAGSGELFF. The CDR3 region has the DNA TGTGCCAGCAGCTTTGCGGGGTCCGGGGAGCTGTTTTTT.

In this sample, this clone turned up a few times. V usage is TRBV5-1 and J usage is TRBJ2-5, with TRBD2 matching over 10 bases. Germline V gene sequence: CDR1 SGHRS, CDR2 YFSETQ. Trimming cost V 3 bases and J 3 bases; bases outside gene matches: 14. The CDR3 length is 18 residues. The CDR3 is CASSYDFSGGSREETQYF. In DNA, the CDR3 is TGCGCCAGCAGCTATGATTTTAGCGGGGGGTCCCGAGAAGAGACCCAGTACTTC.

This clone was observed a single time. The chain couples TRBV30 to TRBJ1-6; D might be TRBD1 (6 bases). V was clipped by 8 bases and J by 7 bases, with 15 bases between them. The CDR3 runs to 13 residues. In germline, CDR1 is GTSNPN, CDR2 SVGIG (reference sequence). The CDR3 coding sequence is TGTGCCCGGGCTCGGACAGACAATTCACCCCTCCACTTT. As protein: CARARTDNSPLHF.

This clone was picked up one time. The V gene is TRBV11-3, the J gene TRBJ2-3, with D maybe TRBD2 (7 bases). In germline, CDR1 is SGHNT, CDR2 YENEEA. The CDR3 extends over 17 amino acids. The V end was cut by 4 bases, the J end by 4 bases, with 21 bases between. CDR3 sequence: CASSSSLRGGAADTQYF. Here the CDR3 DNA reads TGTGCCAGCAGCTCCTCACTGAGGGGGGGGGCGGCAGATACGCAGTATTTT.

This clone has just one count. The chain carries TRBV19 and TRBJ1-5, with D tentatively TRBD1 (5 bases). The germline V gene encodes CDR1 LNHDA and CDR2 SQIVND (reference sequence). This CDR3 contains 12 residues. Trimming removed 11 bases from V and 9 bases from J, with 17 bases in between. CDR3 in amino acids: CAARVLGGPQHF. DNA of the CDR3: TGTGCCGCCCGCGTGCTGGGGGGGCCCCAGCATTTT.

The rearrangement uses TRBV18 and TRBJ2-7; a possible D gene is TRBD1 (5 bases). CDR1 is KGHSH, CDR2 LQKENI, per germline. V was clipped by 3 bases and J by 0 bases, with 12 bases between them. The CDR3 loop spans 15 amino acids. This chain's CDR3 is CASSPPGGASYEQYF. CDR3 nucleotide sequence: TGTGCCAGCTCACCCCCCGGTGGGGCCTCCTACGAGCAGTACTTC.

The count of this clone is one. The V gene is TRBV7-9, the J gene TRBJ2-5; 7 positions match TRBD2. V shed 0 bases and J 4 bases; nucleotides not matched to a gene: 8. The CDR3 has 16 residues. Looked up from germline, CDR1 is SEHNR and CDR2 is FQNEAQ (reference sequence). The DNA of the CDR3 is TGTGCCAGCAGCTTAGCGCTGACTAGCAGTTTAGAGACCCAGTACTTC. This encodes CASSLALTSSLETQYF.

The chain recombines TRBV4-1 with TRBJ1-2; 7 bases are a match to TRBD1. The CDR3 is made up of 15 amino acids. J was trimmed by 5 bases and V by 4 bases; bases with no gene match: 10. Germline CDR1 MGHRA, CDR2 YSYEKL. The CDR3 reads CASSPGPGQAYGYTF. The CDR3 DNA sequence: TGCGCCAGCAGCCCGGGGCCCGGACAGGCGTATGGCTACACCTTC.

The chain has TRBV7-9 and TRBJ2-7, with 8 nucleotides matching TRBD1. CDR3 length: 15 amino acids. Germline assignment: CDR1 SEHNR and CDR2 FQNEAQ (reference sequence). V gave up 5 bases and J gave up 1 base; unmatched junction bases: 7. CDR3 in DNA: TGTGCCAGCAGCGACCCGGGGACAGGTTCCTACGAGCAGTACTTC. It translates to CASSDPGTGSYEQYF.

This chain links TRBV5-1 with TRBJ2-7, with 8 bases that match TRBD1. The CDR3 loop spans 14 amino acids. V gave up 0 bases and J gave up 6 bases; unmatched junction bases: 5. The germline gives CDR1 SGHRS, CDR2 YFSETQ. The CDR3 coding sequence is TGCGCCAGCAGCTTGGGGGACACAGGGGGCGAGCAGTACTTC. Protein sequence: CASSLGDTGGEQYF.

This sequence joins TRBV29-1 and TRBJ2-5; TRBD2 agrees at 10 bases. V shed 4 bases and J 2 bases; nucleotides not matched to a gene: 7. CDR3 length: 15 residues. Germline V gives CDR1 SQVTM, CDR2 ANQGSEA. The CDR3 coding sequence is TGCAGCGTTGTTCCCAGCGGGGGGGAACAAGAGACCCAGTACTTC. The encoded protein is CSVVPSGGEQETQYF.

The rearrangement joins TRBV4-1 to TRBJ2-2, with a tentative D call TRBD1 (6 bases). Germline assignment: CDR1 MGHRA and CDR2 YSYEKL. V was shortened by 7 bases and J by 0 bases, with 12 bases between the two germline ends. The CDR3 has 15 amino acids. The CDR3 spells CASNPRGANTGELFF. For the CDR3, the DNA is TGCGCCAGCAACCCCAGGGGCGCGAACACCGGGGAGCTGTTTTTT.

CDR3 coding DNA: TGTGCCAGCAGCGCGGGACTAGCGGGAGGGCCGAGGGAGCTGTTTTTT. Translating gives CASSAGLAGGPRELFF. The chain employs TRBV9 and TRBJ2-2; TRBD2 aligns across 16 bases. CDR1 and CDR2 from the germline V gene are SGDLS and YYNGEE. This CDR3 region has 16 residues. V lost 3 bases and J lost 9; bases outside the gene matches: 5.